These 18 T cell receptor beta chains share one sample of origin, sequenced in a study of blood T cell repertoires in COVID-19. The assay was immunoSEQ multiplex PCR, and TCRdb's table has in-frame clones only and misses some. The data show roughly 380,000 clones, around 84% seen once. Sequencing input: peripheral blood. These receptors all come from a human donor with acute or convalescent COVID-19. The donor label of this sample is uncertain.

This chain joins TRBV9 and TRBJ1-6, with 7 bases lining up with TRBD1. The CDR3 has 16 amino acids. V dropped 4 bases and J dropped 9; count of bases not matched to a gene: 13. Germline CDR1 SGDLS, CDR2 YYNGEE. The CDR3 loop reads CASSNRGSAHSSPLHF. Here the CDR3 DNA reads TGTGCCAGCAGCAACAGGGGTTCGGCTCATTCTTCACCCCTCCACTTT. The full variable domain, rest sourced from reference TRBV9 and TRBJ1-6, is DSGVTQTPKHLITATGQRVTLRCSPRSGDLSVYWYQQSLDQGLQFLIQYYNGEERAKGNILERFSAQQFPDLHSELNLSSLELGDSALYFCASSNRGSAHSSPLHFGNGTRLTVT.

This clone was recorded once. CDR3 sequence reads: CASSRTGVGAYEKLFF. CDR3 DNA sequence: TGTGCCAGCAGCCGGACTGGTGTGGGGGCGTATGAAAAACTGTTTTTT. This chain links TRBV5-5 with TRBJ1-4, with D tentatively TRBD1 (6 bases). The V and J ends lost 4 bases and 6 bases respectively, with 19 bases between them. The CDR3 runs 16 residues. Germline V gene lookup returns CDR1 SGHKS and CDR2 YYEKEE (reference sequence). Combining the CDR3 with reference TRBV5-5 and TRBJ1-4 gives the whole variable domain DAGVTQSPTHLIKTRGQQVTLRCSPISGHKSVSWYQQVLGQGPQFIFQYYEKEERGRGNFPDRFSARQFPNYSSELNVNALLLGDSALYLCASSRTGVGAYEKLFFGSGTQLSVL.

This clone was seen a single time. The chain links TRBV11-2 to TRBJ2-3, with D possibly being TRBD2 (5 bases). This CDR3 has 14 residues. Between the trimmed V and J ends, which lost 0 bases and 9 bases, there was a span of 13 bases. In germline, CDR1 is SGHAT, CDR2 FQNNGV. The CDR3 coding sequence is TGTGCCAGCAGCTTAGAGCGGGCGGCTCGGACGCAGTATTTT. This sequence encodes CASSLERAARTQYF.

This chain links TRBV6-2 or TRBV6-3 with TRBJ2-3; D is possibly TRBD1 (6 bases). The CDR3 runs to 12 residues. The V end lost 2 bases, the J end lost 8 bases, and 8 bases lay between the germline ends. Germline V gene data show CDR1 as MNHEY and CDR2 as SVGEGT. In DNA, the CDR3 is TGTGCCAGCAGTTACATAGGGGGTACGCAGTATTTT. It encodes CASSYIGGTQYF.

The CDR3 coding sequence is TGTGCCTGGAGTATGGGCTTTAATCAGCCCCAGCATTTT. Translating it yields CAWSMGFNQPQHF. V and J are TRBV30 and TRBJ1-5; no reliable D call. Germline assignment: CDR1 GTSNPN and CDR2 SVGIG (reference sequence). Trimming took 2 bases from V and 4 from J, leaving 9 bases between them. The CDR3 extends over 13 amino acids.

The sample holds a few counts of this clone. Other nucleotide sequences in the sample specify the same CDR3. The chain has TRBV7-9 and TRBJ1-1; D not certain. The V end was cut by 1 base, the J end by 2 bases, with 8 bases between. The length of the CDR3 is 14 residues. Germline V gene sequence: CDR1 SEHNR, CDR2 FQNEAQ (reference sequence). The CDR3 here is CASSLGAVNTEAFF. The CDR3 DNA follows: TGTGCCAGCAGCTTAGGGGCAGTAAACACTGAAGCTTTCTTT.

The chain is built from TRBV29-1 and TRBJ2-3; TRBD2 aligns across 9 bases. The ends lost 7 bases at V and 8 bases at J; junction bases unmatched: 16. The CDR3 consists of 15 residues. Looked up from germline, CDR1 is SQVTM and CDR2 is ANQGSEA. For the CDR3, the DNA is TGCAGCGCCCGGTGGGCTAGCGGGGTCACGGGTACGCAGTATTTT. This sequence encodes CSARWASGVTGTQYF.

This sequence joins TRBV6-5 and TRBJ2-5; perhaps TRBD2 as D (5 bases). The V and J ends lost 6 bases and 2 bases respectively, with 16 bases between them. Germline V lookup: CDR1 MNHEY, CDR2 SVGAGI. The length of the CDR3 is 15 residues. The CDR3 spells CASSIESRVQETQYF. The CDR3 DNA sequence: TGTGCCAGCAGCATTGAGTCGCGGGTTCAAGAGACCCAGTACTTC.

CDR3 loop: CASSYGGGKETQYF. Written as DNA, the CDR3 is TGTGCCAGCAGTTACGGAGGCGGGAAAGAGACCCAGTACTTC. The chain couples TRBV6-5 to TRBJ2-5; D might be TRBD2 (6 bases). Trimming stripped 2 bases from V and 3 bases from J, with 10 bases between. Germline CDR1 reads MNHEY; CDR2 reads SVGAGI. The CDR3 has 14 residues.

This chain uses TRBV24-1 with TRBJ2-3; 9 nucleotides agree with TRBD1. The CDR3 loop spans 17 amino acids. V shed 3 bases and J 1 base; nucleotides not matched to a gene: 7. Looked up from germline, CDR1 is KGHDR and CDR2 is SFDVKD. The CDR3 spells CATSDPLDRGGTDTQYF. As DNA, the CDR3 is TGTGCCACCAGTGATCCACTGGACAGGGGAGGCACAGATACGCAGTATTTT.

The rearrangement links TRBV19 to TRBJ1-2; TRBD1 agrees at 7 bases. This CDR3 has 13 amino acids. Germline trimming cut 5 bases from V and 6 bases from J; bases unmatched to any gene: 6. The germline V gene encodes CDR1 LNHDA and CDR2 SQIVND (reference sequence). The CDR3 DNA reads as TGTGCCAGTAGTTCGGGACAGATTAATGGCTACACCTTC. It yields the protein CASSSGQINGYTF. The whole variable domain, filled in from reference TRBV19 and TRBJ1-2, reads DGGITQSPKYLFRKEGQNVTLSCEQNLNHDAMYWYRQDPGQGLRLIYYSQIVNDFQKGDIAEGYSVSREKKESFPLTVTSAQKNPTAFYLCASSSGQINGYTFGSGTRLTVV.

The chain employs TRBV7-9 and TRBJ2-5; a possible D gene is TRBD1 (6 bases). The CDR3 length is 16 residues. Per the germline V gene, CDR1 is SEHNR and CDR2 is FQNEAQ (reference sequence). Trimming removed 4 bases at V and 0 bases at J, with 15 bases between. CDR3 loop: CASSSTFQGYQETQYF. The DNA of the CDR3 is TGTGCCAGCAGCTCCACCTTCCAGGGGTACCAAGAGACCCAGTACTTC.

J is TRBJ1-4 and V is TRBV2, with 7 positions matching TRBD1. Trimming removed 5 bases from V and 0 bases from J; junction bases left unmatched: 12. Looked up from germline, CDR1 is SNHLY and CDR2 is FYNNEI. The CDR3 extends over 18 amino acids. Here the CDR3 reads CASSSRSNRGSTNEKLFF. CDR3 nucleotide sequence: TGTGCCAGCAGTTCTCGATCGAACAGGGGCTCAACTAATGAAAAACTGTTTTTT.

This clone was seen more than once but under ten times. The chain uses TRBV19 and TRBJ1-4; a possible D gene is TRBD1 (6 bases). Germline-derived CDR1 and CDR2 are LNHDA and SQIVND (reference sequence). The CDR3 spans 14 residues. Between the trimmed V and J ends, which lost 1 base and 11 bases, there was a span of 14 bases. This chain's CDR3 is CASSIVGTLRKLFF. DNA of the CDR3: TGTGCCAGTAGTATAGTCGGGACACTTCGGAAACTGTTTTTT.

The chain joins TRBV4-2 to TRBJ2-1; 14 bases align to TRBD2. CDR1 is LGHNA and CDR2 is YNFKEQ in the germline V gene. V gave up 1 base and J gave up 10 bases; unmatched junction bases: 6. This CDR3 region has 16 residues. The CDR3 is CASSQATTSGRGEQFF. Here the CDR3 DNA reads TGTGCCAGCAGCCAAGCCACGACTAGCGGGAGGGGAGAGCAGTTCTTC.

The chain has TRBV6-1 and TRBJ2-1; D is possibly TRBD2 (5 bases). Germline CDR1 and CDR2: MNHNS and SASEGT. V gave up 2 bases and J gave up 3 bases, with 14 bases separating them. This CDR3 is built from 16 residues. The CDR3 reads CASSEPRTGNYNEQFF. As DNA, the CDR3 is TGTGCCAGCAGTGAACCCCGGACGGGAAACTACAATGAGCAGTTCTTC.

The chain joins TRBV25-1 to TRBJ1-2; weak D call: TRBD1 (6 bases). The CDR3 has 13 amino acids. V gave up 4 bases and J gave up 5 bases, with 11 bases separating them. Germline values: CDR1 MGHDK, CDR2 SYGVNS. CDR3 DNA: TGTGCCAGCAGTGTTTGGCAGGGGTATGGCTACACCTTC. It codes for CASSVWQGYGYTF.

On this clone: Other DNA sequences in this specimen translate into the identical CDR3. The chain employs TRBV29-1 and TRBJ2-1; D gene uncertain. Trimming took off 4 bases at V and 7 bases at J, with 5 bases between the two ends. The CDR3 totals 10 residues. Germline assignment: CDR1 SQVTM and CDR2 ANQGSEA. Written as DNA, the CDR3 is TGCAGCGTTGGCGATAATGAGCAGTTCTTC. Amino acid sequence: CSVGDNEQFF.